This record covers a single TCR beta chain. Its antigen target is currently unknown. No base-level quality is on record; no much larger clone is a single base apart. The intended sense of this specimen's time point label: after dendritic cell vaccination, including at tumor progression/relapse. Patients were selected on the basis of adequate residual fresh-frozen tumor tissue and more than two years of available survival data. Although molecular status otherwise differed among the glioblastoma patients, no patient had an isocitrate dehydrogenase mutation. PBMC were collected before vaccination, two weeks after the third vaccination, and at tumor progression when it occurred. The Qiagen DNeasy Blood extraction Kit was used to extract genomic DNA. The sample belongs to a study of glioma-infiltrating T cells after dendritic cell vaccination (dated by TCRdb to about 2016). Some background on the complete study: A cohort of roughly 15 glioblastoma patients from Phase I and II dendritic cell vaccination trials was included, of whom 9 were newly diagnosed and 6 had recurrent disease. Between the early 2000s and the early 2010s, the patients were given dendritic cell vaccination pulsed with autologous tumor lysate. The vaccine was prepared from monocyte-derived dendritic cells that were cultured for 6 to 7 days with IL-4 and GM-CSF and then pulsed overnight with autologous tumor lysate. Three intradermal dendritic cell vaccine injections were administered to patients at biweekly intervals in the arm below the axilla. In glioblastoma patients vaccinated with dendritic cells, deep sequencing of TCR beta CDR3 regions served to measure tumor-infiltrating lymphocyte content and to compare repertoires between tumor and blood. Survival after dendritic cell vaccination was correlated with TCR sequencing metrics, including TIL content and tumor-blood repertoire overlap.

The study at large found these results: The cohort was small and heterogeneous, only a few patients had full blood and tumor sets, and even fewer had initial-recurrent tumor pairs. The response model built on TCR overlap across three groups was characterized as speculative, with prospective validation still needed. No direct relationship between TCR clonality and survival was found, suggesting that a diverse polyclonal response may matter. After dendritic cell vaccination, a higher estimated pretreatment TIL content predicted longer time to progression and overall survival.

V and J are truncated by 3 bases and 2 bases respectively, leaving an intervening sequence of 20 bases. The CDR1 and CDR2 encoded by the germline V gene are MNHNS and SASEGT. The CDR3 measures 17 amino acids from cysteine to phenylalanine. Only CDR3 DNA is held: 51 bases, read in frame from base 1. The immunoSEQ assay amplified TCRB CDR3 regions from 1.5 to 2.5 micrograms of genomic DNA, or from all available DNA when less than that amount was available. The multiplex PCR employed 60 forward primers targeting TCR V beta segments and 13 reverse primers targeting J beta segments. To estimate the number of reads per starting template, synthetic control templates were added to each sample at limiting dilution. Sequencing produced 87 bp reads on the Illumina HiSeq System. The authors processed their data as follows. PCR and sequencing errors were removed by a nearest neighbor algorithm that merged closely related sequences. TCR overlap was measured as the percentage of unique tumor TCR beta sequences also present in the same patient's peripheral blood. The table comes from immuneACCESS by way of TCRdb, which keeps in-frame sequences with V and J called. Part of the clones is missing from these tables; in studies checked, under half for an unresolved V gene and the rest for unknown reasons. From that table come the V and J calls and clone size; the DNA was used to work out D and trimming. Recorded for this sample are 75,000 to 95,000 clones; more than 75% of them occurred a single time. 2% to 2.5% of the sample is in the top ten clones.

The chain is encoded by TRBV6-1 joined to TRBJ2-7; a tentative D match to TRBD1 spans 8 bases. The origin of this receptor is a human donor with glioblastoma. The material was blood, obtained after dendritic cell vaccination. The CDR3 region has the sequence CASSDSLGGTGTYEQYF. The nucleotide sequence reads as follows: TGTGCCAGCAGTGACAGCTTGGGGGGGACAGGTACCTACGAGCAGTACTTC.